Listed below are T cell receptor beta chains from one sample, sequenced in a study of CD8+ T cells in alopecia areata. Some clones are missing from TCRdb's copy, which holds only in-frame ones; the method was immunoSEQ multiplex PCR. The data show over 150,000 clones, approximately 62% seen once. The material sequenced was CD4+ T cells sorted from blood, taken at week 24, from a patient treated with tofacitinib. The receptors stem from a human donor with alopecia areata. Both conserved end residues are part of each CDR3. A D gene is named only where the DNA matches it firmly. Part of the rows lack a size; the others show once, few, many or a class for expanded clones.

v_gene,d_gene,abundance,j_gene,CDR3nt,CDR3aa
TRBV30,-,-,TRBJ2-2,TGTGCCTGGAGTGTTAGAGGGGAGCTGTTTTTT,CAWSVRGELFF
TRBV4-1,TRBD1,-,TRBJ2-5,TGCGCCAGCAGCCAAGCCAGGGGGCTCGAAGAGACCCAGTACTTC,CASSQARGLEETQYF
TRBV14,TRBD1,-,TRBJ1-2,TGTGCCAGCAGCCAAGCCGGGACAGGGTACACCTTC,CASSQAGTGYTF
TRBV30,-,-,TRBJ1-1,TGTGCCTGGAGAGGGGGTCGGGTCGGACCGAACACTGAAGCTTTCTTT,CAWRGGRVGPNTEAFF
TRBV4-1,TRBD1,-,TRBJ1-5,TGCGCCAGCAGCCAGTCTGGAGACAGGGCGAATCAGCCCCAGCATTTT,CASSQSGDRANQPQHF
TRBV29-1,-,few,TRBJ1-5,TGCAGCGTTGGAGGGGATGGCAATCAGCCCCAGCATTTT,CSVGGDGNQPQHF
TRBV5-6,TRBD1,-,TRBJ2-2,TGTGCCAGCAGCTTGTGGGCCTACAGACAGGGCGGCACCGGGGAGCTGTTTTTT,CASSLWAYRQGGTGELFF
TRBV28,TRBD1,-,TRBJ2-3,TGTGCCAGCAGTTTGGAAAGGGGGCACGATACGCAGTATTTT,CASSLERGHDTQYF
TRBV5-1,-,-,TRBJ2-2,TGCGCCAGCAGCCCCGAACTTCATTCGCGGGGCACCGGGGAGCTGTTTTTT,CASSPELHSRGTGELFF
TRBV11-2,TRBD2,-,TRBJ2-2,TGTGCCAGCAGCTTAGTGCGCGGGGGAAGCACCGGGGAGCTGTTTTTT,CASSLVRGGSTGELFF
TRBV29-1,-,few,TRBJ2-5,TGCAGCGTCCCCGCCGGGACCACACAAGAGACCCAGTACTTC,CSVPAGTTQETQYF
TRBV6-5,-,once,TRBJ1-2,TGTGCCAGCAGTTCCCCGGATGGCTACACCTTC,CASSSPDGYTF
TRBV4-2,-,-,TRBJ2-2,TGTGCCAGCAGCCAAGATGGCCTCCACACCGGGGAGCTGTTTTTT,CASSQDGLHTGELFF
TRBV18,-,once,TRBJ2-1,TGTGCCAGCTCCCTCTCTAGCATCGATGAGCAGTTCTTC,CASSLSSIDEQFF
TRBV4-1,-,many,TRBJ1-5,TGCGCCAGCAGCCAAGTGGCCGGGGGGGCTAGCAATCAGCCCCAGCATTTT,CASSQVAGGASNQPQHF
TRBV29-1,-,-,TRBJ1-5,TGCAGCGTTGAGATCGGAGTTGGCAATCAGCCCCAGCATTTT,CSVEIGVGNQPQHF
TRBV10-3,TRBD1,once,TRBJ2-6,TGTGCCATCAGTCTGGCAGGGGGAACATCTGGGGCCAACGTCCTGACTTTC,CAISLAGGTSGANVLTF
TRBV19,-,-,TRBJ1-1,TGTGCCAGTAGTATGTCAACAGGGAGAGGTAACACTGAAGCTTTCTTT,CASSMSTGRGNTEAFF